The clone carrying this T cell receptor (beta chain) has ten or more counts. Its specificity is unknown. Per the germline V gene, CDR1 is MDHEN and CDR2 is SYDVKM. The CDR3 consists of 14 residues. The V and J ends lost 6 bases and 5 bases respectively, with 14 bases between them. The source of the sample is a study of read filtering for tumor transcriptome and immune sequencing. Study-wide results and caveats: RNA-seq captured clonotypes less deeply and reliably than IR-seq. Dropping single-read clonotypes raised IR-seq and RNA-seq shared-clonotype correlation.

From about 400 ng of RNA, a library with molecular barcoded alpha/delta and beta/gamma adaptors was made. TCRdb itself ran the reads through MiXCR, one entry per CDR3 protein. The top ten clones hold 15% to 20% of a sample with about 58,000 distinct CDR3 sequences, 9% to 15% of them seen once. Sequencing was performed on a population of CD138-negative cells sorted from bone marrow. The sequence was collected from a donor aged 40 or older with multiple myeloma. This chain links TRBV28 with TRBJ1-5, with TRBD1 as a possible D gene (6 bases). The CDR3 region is CASSQGGWDQPQHF. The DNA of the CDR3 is TGTGCCAGCAGCCAAGGGGGGTGGGATCAGCCCCAGCATTTT.